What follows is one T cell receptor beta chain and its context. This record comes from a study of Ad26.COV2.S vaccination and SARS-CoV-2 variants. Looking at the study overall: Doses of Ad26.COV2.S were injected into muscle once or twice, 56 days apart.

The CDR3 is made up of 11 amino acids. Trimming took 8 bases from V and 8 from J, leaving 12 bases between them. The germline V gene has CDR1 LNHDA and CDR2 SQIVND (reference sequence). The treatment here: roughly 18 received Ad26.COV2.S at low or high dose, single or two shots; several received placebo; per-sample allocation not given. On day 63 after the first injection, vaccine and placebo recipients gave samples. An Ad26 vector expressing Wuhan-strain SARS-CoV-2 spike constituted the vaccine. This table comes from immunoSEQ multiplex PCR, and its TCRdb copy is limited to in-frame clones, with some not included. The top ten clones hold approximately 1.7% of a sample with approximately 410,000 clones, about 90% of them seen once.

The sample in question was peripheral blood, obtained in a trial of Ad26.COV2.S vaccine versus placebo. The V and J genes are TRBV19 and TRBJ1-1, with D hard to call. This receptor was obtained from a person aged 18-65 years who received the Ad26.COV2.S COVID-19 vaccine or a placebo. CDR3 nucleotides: TGTGCCAGTCTGGAGGGAGGGGAAGCTTTCTTT. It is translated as CASLEGGEAFF.